The source of this T cell receptor beta chain is a study of blood T cell repertoires in COVID-19. Turning to the study itself: The origin of the acute and convalescent COVID-19 samples was the United States, Italy and Spain. PBMCs, B-cell-depleted T cells, or T cells were the source of the cDNA or gDNA that made up the material.

V lost 1 base to trimming and J lost 6 bases, with 16 bases between them. Germline CDR1 SGHVS, CDR2 FQNEAQ. The CDR3 runs to 16 residues. In the authors' workflow: Reference gene primers were amplified, and this amplification served to estimate nucleated cell counts. Here immunoSEQ multiplex PCR was the method, and the copy in TCRdb shows in-frame clones only, minus some. V, J and clone size reflect that table, while D and trimming were determined from the DNA. The sample records some 260,000 clones, roughly 90% being singletons. The sequenced sample was peripheral blood. The chain couples TRBV7-8 to TRBJ2-1; D unclear. The receptor was derived from a woman younger than 45 with acute or convalescent COVID-19. The CDR3 spells CASSLVGGQFTNEQFF. CDR3 DNA sequence: TGTGCCAGCAGCTTAGTCGGCGGTCAATTCACCAATGAGCAGTTCTTC.